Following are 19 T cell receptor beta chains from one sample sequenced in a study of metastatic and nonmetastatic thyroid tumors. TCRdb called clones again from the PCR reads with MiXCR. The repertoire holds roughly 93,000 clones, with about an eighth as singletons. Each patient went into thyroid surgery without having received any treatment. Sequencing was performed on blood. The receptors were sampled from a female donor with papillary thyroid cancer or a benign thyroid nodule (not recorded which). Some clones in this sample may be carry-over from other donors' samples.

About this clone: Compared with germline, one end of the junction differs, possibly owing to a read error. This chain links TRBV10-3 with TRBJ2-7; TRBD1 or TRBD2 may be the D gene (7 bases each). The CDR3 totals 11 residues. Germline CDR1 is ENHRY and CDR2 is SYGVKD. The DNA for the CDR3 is TGTGCCTTCACTCCAGGGGGGGAGCATTACTTC. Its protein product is CAFTPGGEHYF.

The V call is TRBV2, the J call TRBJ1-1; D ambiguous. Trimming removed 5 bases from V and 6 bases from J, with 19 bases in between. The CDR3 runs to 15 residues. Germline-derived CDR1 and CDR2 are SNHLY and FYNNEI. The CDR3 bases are TGTGCCAGCAGTCCCGGTTTTTCAGTGAGCGCTGAAGCTTTCTTT. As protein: CASSPGFSVSAEAFF.

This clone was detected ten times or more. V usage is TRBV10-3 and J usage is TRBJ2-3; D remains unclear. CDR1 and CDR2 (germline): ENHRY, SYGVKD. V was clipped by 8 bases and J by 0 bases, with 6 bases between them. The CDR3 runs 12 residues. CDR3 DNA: TGTGCCATCGGGGTTAGCACAGATACGCAGTATTTT. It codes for CAIGVSTDTQYF.

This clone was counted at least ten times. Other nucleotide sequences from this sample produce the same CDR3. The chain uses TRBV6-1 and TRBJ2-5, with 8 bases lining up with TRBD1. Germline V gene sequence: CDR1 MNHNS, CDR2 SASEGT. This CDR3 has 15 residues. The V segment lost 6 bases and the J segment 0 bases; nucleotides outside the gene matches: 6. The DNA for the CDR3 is TGTGCCAGCAGCCACATGACAGGGGACCAAGAGACCCAGTACTTC. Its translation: CASSHMTGDQETQYF.

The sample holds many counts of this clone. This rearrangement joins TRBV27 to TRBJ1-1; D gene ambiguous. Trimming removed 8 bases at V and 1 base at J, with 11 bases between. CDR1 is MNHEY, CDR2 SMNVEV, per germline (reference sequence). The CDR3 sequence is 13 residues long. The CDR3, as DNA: TGTGCCAGCGGGTTCATCGGGAACACTGAAGCTTTCTTT. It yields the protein CASGFIGNTEAFF.

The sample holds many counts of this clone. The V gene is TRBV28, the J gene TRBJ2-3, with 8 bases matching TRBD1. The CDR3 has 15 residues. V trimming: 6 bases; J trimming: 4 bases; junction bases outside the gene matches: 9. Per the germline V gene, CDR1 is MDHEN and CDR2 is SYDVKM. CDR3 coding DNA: TGTGCCAGCAGCGCTACAGGGGGTTCATCAGATACGCAGTATTTT. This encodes CASSATGGSSDTQYF.

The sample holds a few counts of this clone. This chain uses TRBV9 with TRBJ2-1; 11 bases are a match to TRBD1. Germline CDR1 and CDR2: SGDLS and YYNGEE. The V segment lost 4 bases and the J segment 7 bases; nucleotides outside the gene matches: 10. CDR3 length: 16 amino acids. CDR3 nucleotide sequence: TGTGCCAGCAGCTTAGAAGGACAGGGGGCTACTAATGAGCAGTTCTTC. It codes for CASSLEGQGATNEQFF.

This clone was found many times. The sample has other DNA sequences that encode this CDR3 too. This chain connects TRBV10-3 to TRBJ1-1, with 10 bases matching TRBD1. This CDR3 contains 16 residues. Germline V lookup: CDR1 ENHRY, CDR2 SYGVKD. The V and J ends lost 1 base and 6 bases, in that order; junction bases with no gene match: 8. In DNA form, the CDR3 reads TGTGCCATCAGTGAGTTGCCCGGGACAGGGGTCGCTGAAGCTTTCTTT. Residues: CAISELPGTGVAEAFF.

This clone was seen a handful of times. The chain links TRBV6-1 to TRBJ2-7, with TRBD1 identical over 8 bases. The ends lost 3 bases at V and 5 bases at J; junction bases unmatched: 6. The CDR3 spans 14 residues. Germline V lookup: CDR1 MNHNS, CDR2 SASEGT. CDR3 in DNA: TGTGCCAGCAGTGAGACGGACAGGGTCCACGAGCAGTACTTC. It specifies CASSETDRVHEQYF.

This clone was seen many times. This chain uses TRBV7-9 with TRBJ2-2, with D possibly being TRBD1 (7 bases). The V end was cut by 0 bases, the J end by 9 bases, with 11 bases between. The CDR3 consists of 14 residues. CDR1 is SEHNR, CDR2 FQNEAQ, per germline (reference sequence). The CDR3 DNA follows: TGTGCCAGCAGCTTAGCGACAGGGAGGCGGGAGCTGTTTTTT. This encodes CASSLATGRRELFF. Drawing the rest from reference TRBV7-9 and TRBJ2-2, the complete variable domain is DTGVSQNPRHKITKRGQNVTFRCDPISEHNRLYWYRQTLGQGPEFLTYFQNEAQLEKSRLLSDRFSAERPKGSFSTLEIQRTEQGDSAMYLCASSLATGRRELFFGEGSRLTVL.

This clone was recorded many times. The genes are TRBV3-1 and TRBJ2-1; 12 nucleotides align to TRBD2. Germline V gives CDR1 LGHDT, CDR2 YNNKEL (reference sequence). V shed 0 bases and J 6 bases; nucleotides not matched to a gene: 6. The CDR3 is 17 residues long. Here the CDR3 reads CASSQDWGGLAGNEQFF. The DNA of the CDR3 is TGTGCCAGCAGCCAAGACTGGGGGGGACTAGCGGGCAATGAGCAGTTCTTC.

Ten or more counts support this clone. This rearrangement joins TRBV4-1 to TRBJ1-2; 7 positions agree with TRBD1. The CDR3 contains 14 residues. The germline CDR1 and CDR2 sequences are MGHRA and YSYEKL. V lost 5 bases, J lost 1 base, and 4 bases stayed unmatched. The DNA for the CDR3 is TGCGCCAGCAGCTCGGGACAGAATAACTATGGCTACACCTTC. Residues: CASSSGQNNYGYTF.

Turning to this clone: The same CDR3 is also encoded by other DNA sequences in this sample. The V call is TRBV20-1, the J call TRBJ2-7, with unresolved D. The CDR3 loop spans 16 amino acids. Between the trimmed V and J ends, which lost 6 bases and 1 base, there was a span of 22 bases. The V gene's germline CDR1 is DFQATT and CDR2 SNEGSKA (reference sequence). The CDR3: CSATSISGGSSYEQYF. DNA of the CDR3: TGCAGTGCGACCAGCATCTCAGGTGGCTCTTCCTACGAGCAGTACTTC.

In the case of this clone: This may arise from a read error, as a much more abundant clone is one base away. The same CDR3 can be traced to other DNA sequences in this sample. This CDR3 is CSVEERSGGYEQYF. In DNA form, the CDR3 reads TGCAGCGTTGAGGAACGGTCAGGGGGCTACGAGCAGTACTTC. The chain carries TRBV29-1 and TRBJ2-7; TRBD1 agrees at 7 bases. With 3 bases clipped from V and 3 bases from J, the junction kept 8 bases outside the gene matches. The CDR3 has 14 residues. Germline-derived CDR1 and CDR2 are SQVTM and ANQGSEA.

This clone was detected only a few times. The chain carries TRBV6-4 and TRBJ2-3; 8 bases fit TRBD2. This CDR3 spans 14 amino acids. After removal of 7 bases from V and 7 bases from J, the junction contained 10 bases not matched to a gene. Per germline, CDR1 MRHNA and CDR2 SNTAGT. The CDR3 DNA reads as TGTGCCAGCATCCCGGCGGGGGGCGCCTATACGCAGTATTTT. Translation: CASIPAGGAYTQYF.

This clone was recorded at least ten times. CDR3: CAWSSASFSLNTEAFF. For the CDR3, the DNA is TGTGCCTGGAGTTCGGCTTCTTTCTCCCTGAACACTGAAGCTTTCTTT. This chain connects TRBV30 to TRBJ1-1; D uncertain. The CDR3 has 16 amino acids. V dropped 2 bases and J dropped 0 bases, with 16 bases sitting between them. Looked up from germline, CDR1 is GTSNPN and CDR2 is SVGIG (reference sequence).

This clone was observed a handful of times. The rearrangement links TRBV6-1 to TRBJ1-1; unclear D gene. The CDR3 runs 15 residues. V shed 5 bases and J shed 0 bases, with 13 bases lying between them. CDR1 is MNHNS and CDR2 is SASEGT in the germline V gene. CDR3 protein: CASSRVSGMNTEAFF. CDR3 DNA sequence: TGTGCCAGCAGTCGGGTGTCAGGAATGAACACTGAAGCTTTCTTT.

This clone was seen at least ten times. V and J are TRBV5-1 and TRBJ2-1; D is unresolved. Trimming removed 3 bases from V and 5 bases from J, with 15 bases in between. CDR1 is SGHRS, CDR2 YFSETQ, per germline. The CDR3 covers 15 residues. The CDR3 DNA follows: TGCGCCAGCAGCTGGATCTCGGGTTCTAACAATGAGCAGTTCTTC. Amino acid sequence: CASSWISGSNNEQFF.

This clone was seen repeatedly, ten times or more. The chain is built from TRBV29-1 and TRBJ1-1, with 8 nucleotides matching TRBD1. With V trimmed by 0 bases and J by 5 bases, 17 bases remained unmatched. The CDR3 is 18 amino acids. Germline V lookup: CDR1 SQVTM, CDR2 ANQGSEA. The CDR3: CSVEDPWTGFSDRTEAFF. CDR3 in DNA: TGCAGCGTTGAAGACCCCTGGACAGGGTTTTCGGATAGGACTGAAGCTTTCTTT.